This T cell receptor (beta chain) was obtained from a study of T cell changes during pregnancy in multiple sclerosis. The assay was immunoSEQ multiplex PCR, and TCRdb's table has in-frame clones only and misses some. The data contain tens of thousands of clones, roughly 90% of them seen just once; the ten biggest clones take up 2.5% to 3.5%. V gave up 5 bases and J gave up 6 bases; unmatched junction bases: 7. CDR3 size: 15 residues. Looked up from germline, CDR1 is SGHTA and CDR2 is FQGNSA. This chain joins TRBV7-2 and TRBJ2-5, with TRBD2 identical over 12 bases. Here the sequenced sample was peripheral blood, taken in the first trimester of pregnancy. The source of this sequence is a female donor in good health, enrolled as a control in a pregnancy study. The CDR3 bases are TGTGCCAGCAGCGGCCTAGCGGGGGGGTTAAAGACCCAGTACTTC. Residues: CASSGLAGGLKTQYF.